This T cell receptor (beta chain) emerged from a study of long-term antiretroviral therapy in people with HIV. The CDR3 is made up of 15 amino acids. Germline loops: CDR1 MRHNA, CDR2 SNTAGT. Germline trimming cut 6 bases from V and 5 bases from J; bases unmatched to any gene: 8. Researchers ran immunoSEQ v3.0 at survey level. Using immunoSEQ multiplex PCR, the repertoire was profiled, and TCRdb retains in-frame clones only, with some absent. The table shows approximately 36,000 clones, with over 75% occurring only once. Broader study findings: It was observed that HIV repertoires exhibited narrower CDR3 length ranges than controls.

About this clone itself: Its specificity is not known.

This clonotype was obtained from a man aged 18-30 years with HIV. Here the sequenced sample was unsorted PBMCs, taken 0.6 years after starting antiretroviral therapy. The chain recombines TRBV6-4 with TRBJ2-3, with TRBD2 matching over 10 bases. CDR3 nucleotide sequence: TGTGCCAGCAGCTTTCTAGCGGGAGATAAAGATACGCAGTATTTT. The encoded protein is CASSFLAGDKDTQYF.